Below are 32 T cell receptor beta chains sequenced from a single sample in a study of blood T cell repertoires in COVID-19. Only in-frame clones appear in the TCRdb table, and some are missing; sequencing was by immunoSEQ multiplex PCR. The table records fewer than 350,000 clones, 70% to 90% of them present only once. Material for sequencing was PBMCs or T cells enriched from blood (not recorded which). These receptor sequences come from a woman between 35 and 50 years old who had recovered from COVID-19.

This rearrangement joins TRBV7-9 to TRBJ2-5; 10 nucleotides agree with TRBD1. Trimming removed 4 bases from V and 5 bases from J; junction bases left unmatched: 10. Germline CDR1 reads SEHNR; CDR2 reads FQNEAQ (reference sequence). This CDR3 spans 16 amino acids. CDR3 amino acids: CASSSKTGGSGETQYF. The CDR3 coding sequence is TGTGCCAGCAGCTCGAAGACAGGGGGCTCAGGGGAGACCCAGTACTTC.

The chain is built from TRBV2 and TRBJ2-7; D gene ambiguous. This CDR3 is 13 amino acids long. V was pared by 9 bases and J by 6 bases, with 18 bases between. The germline gives CDR1 SNHLY, CDR2 FYNNEI. The DNA for the CDR3 is TGTGCCAGTACCGAGGCAGAGAACCTCGAGCAGTACTTC. This codes for CASTEAENLEQYF.

Only one count was recorded for this clone. The chain combines TRBV29-1 with TRBJ1-2; 7 nucleotides align to TRBD1. V gave up 8 bases and J gave up 8 bases; unmatched junction bases: 8. In germline, CDR1 is SQVTM, CDR2 ANQGSEA. This CDR3 comprises 11 residues. CDR3 loop: CSTSQGGGYTF. In DNA, the CDR3 is TGCAGCACCAGTCAGGGGGGAGGCTACACCTTC.

The chain combines TRBV7-2 with TRBJ2-7; TRBD1 aligns across 9 bases. J lost 4 bases, V lost 0 bases, and 4 bases had no gene match. Germline CDR1 and CDR2: SGHTA and FQGNSA. The CDR3 is made up of 15 amino acids. This CDR3 reads CASSLATGGRYEQYF. DNA of the CDR3: TGTGCCAGCAGCTTAGCGACAGGGGGTAGGTACGAGCAGTACTTC.

The chain combines TRBV6-5 with TRBJ1-1; 8 nucleotides match TRBD1. The CDR3 sequence is 16 residues long. The ends lost 2 bases at V and 0 bases at J; junction bases unmatched: 5. The germline gives CDR1 MNHEY, CDR2 SVGAGI. CDR3 loop: CASSYRTGNVNTEAFF. The CDR3 DNA is TGTGCCAGCAGTTACAGGACAGGGAACGTGAACACTGAAGCTTTCTTT.

The chain is built from TRBV3-1 (or the pseudogene TRBV3-2) and TRBJ2-7, with 8 bases lining up with TRBD1. This CDR3 is built from 17 residues. J gave up 2 bases and V 4 bases, and 13 bases lay outside the gene matches. Germline CDR1 LGHDT, CDR2 YNNKEL (reference sequence). CDR3 in DNA: TGTGCCAGCAGCCGTGGGAGACACAGGGGGGCCCCCTACGAGCAGTACTTC. Its protein is CASSRGRHRGAPYEQYF.

The chain uses TRBV11-3 and TRBJ2-5; perhaps TRBD1 as D (6 bases). The CDR3 runs to 14 residues. Germline values: CDR1 SGHNT, CDR2 YENEEA. V gave up 5 bases and J gave up 5 bases, with 15 bases separating them. The CDR3 bases are TGTGCCAGCAGCCCACAGGGTCTTGCGGAGACCCAGTACTTC. Encoded protein: CASSPQGLAETQYF.

The CDR3 reads CASSLRRADPFF. Written as DNA, the CDR3 is TGTGCCAGCAGTCTCCGGCGGGCAGACCCGTTCTTC. J is TRBJ2-1 and V is TRBV28, with a weak D call TRBD2 (5 bases). CDR3 size: 12 residues. The germline gives CDR1 MDHEN, CDR2 SYDVKM. V lost 5 bases, J lost 15 bases, and 17 bases lay in between.

This clone was seen just once. V usage is TRBV7-6 and J usage is TRBJ2-2; TRBD1 matches at 8 bases. The J segment lost 0 bases and the V segment lost 5 bases, leaving 8 bases of the junction unmatched. Germline V gives CDR1 SGHVS, CDR2 FNYEAQ. CDR3 length: 17 residues. The CDR3 coding sequence is TGTGCCAGCAGCCCCCGGACAGGGAGGTCGAACACCGGGGAGCTGTTTTTT. Translated, it gives CASSPRTGRSNTGELFF. The whole variable domain, remainder taken from reference TRBV7-6 and TRBJ2-2, is GAGVSQSPRYKVTKRGQDVALRCDPISGHVSLYWYRQALGQGPEFLTYFNYEAQQDKSGLPNDRFSAERPEGSISTLTIQRTEQRDSAMYRCASSPRTGRSNTGELFFGEGSRLTVL.

This chain connects TRBV25-1 to TRBJ1-5; possible D gene TRBD1, 5 bases. Germline V gene sequence: CDR1 MGHDK, CDR2 SYGVNS. The length of the CDR3 is 16 residues. V was cut by 3 bases and J by 4 bases, with 16 bases left in between. CDR3 loop: CASSDPRQGENQPQHF. As DNA, the CDR3 is TGTGCCAGCAGTGACCCCCGGCAGGGCGAAAATCAGCCCCAGCATTTT.

The rearrangement links TRBV21-1 to TRBJ2-7; the table's D call of TRBD2 was not tested on the DNA. TRBV21-1 is flagged as a pseudogene. The CDR3 runs 16 residues. CDR3 sequence reads: CASSKAEGTYDHEQYF. The CDR3 DNA sequence: TGTGCCAGCAGCAAAGCAGAGGGGACTTACGACCACGAGCAGTACTTC.

With respect to this clone: The sample has other DNA sequences that encode this CDR3 too. This sequence joins TRBV19 and TRBJ2-3; TRBD2 matches at 11 bases. V was pared by 5 bases and J by 6 bases, with 7 bases of the junction left unmatched. CDR3 size: 15 residues. Germline-derived CDR1 and CDR2 are LNHDA and SQIVND (reference sequence). The CDR3 spells CASSPLAGGEDTQYF. The CDR3 DNA follows: TGTGCCAGTAGTCCTTTAGCGGGAGGGGAGGATACGCAGTATTTT.

The chain combines TRBV10-2 with TRBJ1-2, with unresolved D. The CDR3 length is 14 residues. Germline lookup yields CDR1 WSHSY and CDR2 SAAADI. V was trimmed by 7 bases and J by 2 bases, leaving 14 bases between them. Here the CDR3 DNA reads TGCGCCAGCACCCTTACGGAGAAAAACTATGGCTACACCTTC. Its protein product is CASTLTEKNYGYTF.

The rearrangement uses TRBV10-3 and TRBJ2-5, with 7 bases aligning to TRBD1. With V trimmed by 7 bases and J by 0 bases, 5 bases remained unmatched. The V gene's germline CDR1 is ENHRY and CDR2 SYGVKD. The CDR3 is 14 residues long. For the CDR3, the DNA is TGTGCCATCACCTCGACAGGGAACCAAGAGACCCAGTACTTC. Translation gives CAITSTGNQETQYF.

This chain joins TRBV6-5 and TRBJ1-2; D call uncertain. Trimming left V 3 bases short and J 5 bases short, with 13 bases between. Germline values: CDR1 MNHEY, CDR2 SVGAGI. CDR3 length equals 14 residues. CDR3: CASSYVGRGYGYTF. Here the CDR3 DNA reads TGTGCCAGCAGTTATGTTGGACGAGGGTATGGCTACACCTTC.

This sequence joins TRBV6-2 or TRBV6-3 and TRBJ2-1; D is possibly TRBD2 (7 bases). V was cut by 5 bases and J by 4 bases, with 15 bases left in between. This CDR3 is built from 15 residues. CDR1 MNHEY and CDR2 SVGEGT come from the germline V gene. The CDR3 region is CASSGGAGRYNEQFF. CDR3 sequence (DNA): TGTGCCAGCAGTGGGGGGGCTGGAAGGTACAATGAGCAGTTCTTC.

This clone was seen only once. This sequence joins TRBV7-8 and TRBJ1-3, with 8 bases identical to TRBD1. CDR3 length: 15 residues. Germline-derived CDR1 and CDR2 are SGHVS and FQNEAQ. J lost 0 bases, V lost 6 bases, and 4 bases had no gene match. The CDR3 DNA is TGTGCCAGCAGACTCACAGGGGGCTCTGGAAACACCATATATTTT. Amino acids: CASRLTGGSGNTIYF.

V gene TRBV23-1 combines with J gene TRBJ1-2; the D is unclear. TRBV23-1 is treated as an ORF (open reading frame) with a function not yet certain. V gave up 11 bases and J gave up 7 bases, with 17 bases separating them. The CDR3 is 12 residues long. Here the CDR3 reads CAFPPGRAGYTF. CDR3 in DNA: TGCGCCTTTCCCCCGGGAAGGGCTGGCTACACCTTC.

V is TRBV6-6 and J is TRBJ2-7; 11 bases map to TRBD2. The CDR3 contains 14 residues. The V segment lost 5 bases and the J segment 4 bases; nucleotides outside the gene matches: 4. The germline V gene encodes CDR1 MNHNY and CDR2 SVGAGI (reference sequence). The CDR3 region is CASSLAGGWYEQYF. Written as DNA, the CDR3 is TGTGCCAGCAGTCTAGCGGGAGGATGGTACGAGCAGTACTTC.

This chain connects TRBV7-2 to TRBJ2-2; possibly TRBD2 for D (7 bases). The CDR3 spans 15 residues. Germline values: CDR1 SGHTA, CDR2 FQGNSA. V lost 4 bases and J 6 bases, leaving 15 bases between the germline ends. CDR3 amino acids: CASSSPRGAAGELFF. The CDR3, as DNA: TGTGCCAGCAGCTCCCCCCGGGGGGCGGCCGGGGAGCTGTTTTTT.

V is TRBV24-1 and J is TRBJ1-2; 7 nucleotides agree with TRBD1. Trimming took 6 bases from V and 4 from J; bases not matched to a gene: 4. Germline values: CDR1 KGHDR, CDR2 SFDVKD. CDR3 length: 13 residues. CDR3 sequence: CATSPRTGYGYTF. Here the CDR3 DNA reads TGTGCCACCAGTCCCCGGACAGGCTATGGCTACACCTTC.

V and J are TRBV10-2 and TRBJ1-2; a weak D match, TRBD1 (6 bases). CDR1 and CDR2 (germline): WSHSY, SAAADI. Trimming took 6 bases from V and 2 from J, leaving 10 bases between them. The CDR3 covers 13 residues. The CDR3 loop reads CASRLQGNYGYTF. CDR3 in DNA: TGCGCCAGCAGGTTACAGGGAAACTATGGCTACACCTTC.

The chain uses TRBV5-6 and TRBJ2-7, with 8 bases lining up with TRBD1. The V segment lost 0 bases and the J segment 3 bases; nucleotides outside the gene matches: 5. This CDR3 contains 15 residues. Germline V gene lookup returns CDR1 SGHDT and CDR2 YYEEEE. The CDR3 bases are TGTGCCAGCAGCTTGGGCCAGGGGGCAATCTACGAGCAGTACTTC. Translation gives CASSLGQGAIYEQYF.

The chain employs TRBV12-3 or TRBV12-4 and TRBJ1-6, with D possibly being TRBD1 (5 bases). Trimming shortened V by 8 bases and J by 10 bases, and 15 bases separated the two germline ends. The CDR3 has 13 amino acids. DNA of the CDR3: TGTGCCAGCTTGAGGGGAAGCGGGTCACCCCTCCACTTT. Translation gives CASLRGSGSPLHF.

The rearrangement joins TRBV3-1 (or the pseudogene TRBV3-2) to TRBJ2-3; 7 positions agree with TRBD1. Trimming cost V 6 bases and J 0 bases; bases outside gene matches: 6. The CDR3 covers 15 residues. Germline lookup yields CDR1 LGHDT and CDR2 YNNKEL (reference sequence). The DNA of the CDR3 is TGTGCCAGCAGTCTTCAGACAGGGAGCACAGATACGCAGTATTTT. Residues: CASSLQTGSTDTQYF.

V gene TRBV24-1 combines with J gene TRBJ2-3, with TRBD2 matching over 7 bases. The length of the CDR3 is 16 residues. Trimming at V came to 3 bases and at J to 4 bases, leaving 9 bases not matched to a gene. CDR1 KGHDR and CDR2 SFDVKD come from the germline V gene. The CDR3 DNA follows: TGTGCCACCAGTGATCCCCACGGGGGAGGGGCAGATACGCAGTATTTT. It yields the protein CATSDPHGGGADTQYF.

The rearrangement links TRBV27 to TRBJ2-7; the match to TRBD1 covers 12 bases. This CDR3 region has 15 residues. Germline lookup yields CDR1 MNHEY and CDR2 SMNVEV (reference sequence). V was clipped by 5 bases and J by 5 bases; unmatched bases: 7. DNA for the CDR3: TGTGCCAGCAGTAGGGGGGGACAGGGGGCCGACGAGCAGTACTTC. Translation gives CASSRGGQGADEQYF.

This clone was counted between two and nine times. This chain uses TRBV2 with TRBJ2-3; 13 bases fit TRBD2. Germline V CDR1 and CDR2: SNHLY, FYNNEI. The CDR3 consists of 15 residues. After removal of 1 base from V and 7 bases from J, the junction contained 2 bases not matched to a gene. The CDR3 sequence: CASSEGTSGGNTQYF. The CDR3 DNA reads TGTGCCAGCAGTGAAGGGACTAGCGGGGGTAATACGCAGTATTTT.

On this clone: Other DNA sequences of this sample code for an identical CDR3. The J gene is TRBJ2-7, the V gene TRBV18; perhaps TRBD1 as D (5 bases). V lost 2 bases and J lost 3, with 5 bases in between. Germline values: CDR1 KGHSH, CDR2 LQKENI. This CDR3 is 12 amino acids long. The CDR3 sequence: CASSPTGYEQYF. The CDR3 nucleotides are TGTGCCAGCTCACCAACAGGCTACGAGCAGTACTTC.

The genes are TRBV6-2 or TRBV6-3 and TRBJ1-1; D uncertain. Looked up from germline, CDR1 is MNHEY and CDR2 is SVGEGT. The CDR3 loop spans 14 amino acids. V was clipped by 2 bases and J by 1 base, with 8 bases between them. The CDR3 region has the DNA TGTGCCAGCAGTTACGGCCAAAAGAACACTGAAGCTTTCTTT. This encodes CASSYGQKNTEAFF.

The genes are TRBV19 and TRBJ1-5, with D possibly matching TRBD1 (6 bases). The length of the CDR3 is 15 residues. V lost 0 bases and J lost 4, with 10 bases in between. Per the germline V gene, CDR1 is LNHDA and CDR2 is SQIVND (reference sequence). The CDR3 DNA reads as TGTGCCAGTAGTATAGATCCCAGGGGAAATCAGCCCCAGCATTTT. This translates into CASSIDPRGNQPQHF.

This clone was observed a handful of times. The V call is TRBV28, the J call TRBJ2-7; D not resolved. CDR3 length equals 15 residues. Trimming took 6 bases from V and 0 from J, leaving 15 bases between them. Looked up from germline, CDR1 is MDHEN and CDR2 is SYDVKM. The CDR3 nucleotides read TGTGCCAGCAGCCCATATCAGCTAGGCTCCTACGAGCAGTACTTC. Its protein is CASSPYQLGSYEQYF.